This TCR beta chain appears in the sequencing data of a study of T cell responses to AZD1222 COVID-19 vaccine (dated by TCRdb to about 2021). Context from the whole study: AZD1222 recipients with second doses at about 4 weeks or about 12 weeks were pooled, because spike-specific TCR depth and breadth did not differ between schedules. Enrollment into the trials was organized by age into subgroups of 18-55, 56-69 and 70-plus years, and those subgroups contained about 160, 30 and 59 TCR-sequenced participants, respectively. A total of about 230 trial participants underwent TCR sequencing, of whom some 210 received two doses of AZD1222 and around 26 received two doses of the MenACWY control vaccine. On the study overall, not on this receptor specifically: Because no day 14 peak-response samples were available, repertoires were characterized only after the peak T cell response. Nearly half of unique spike-specific TCRs reportedly recognized epitopes outside regions mutated in the B.1.351 and B.1.1.7 variants. Vaccine-associated CD4 TCRs spanned the whole spike protein, with dominant responses in regions 160-218 and 743-854. After two AZD1222 doses, spike-specific TCR breadth and depth were significantly higher than at day 0 and than in MenACWY recipients. In the small 56-69-year group, the increase in depth fell short of significance, most likely because of low power. Conclusions about previously exposed vaccinees are limited because only six or seven AZD1222 recipients were SARS-CoV-2 seropositive at baseline. Most participants were white British and females outnumbered males, and the authors suggested that clonal diversity may have been underestimated.

According to the study, the label for this sample's time point signals: baseline before first vaccination. Samples from vaccinated people were obtained from the UK trials COV001 and COV002, which included a single-blind randomized controlled phase 2/3 trial of AZD1222 (ChAdOx1 nCoV-19) in healthy adults. For TCRbeta chain sequencing, PBMC samples were collected from trial participants at day 0 and at day 28 after the second dose. The CDR3 regions of human TCRbeta chains were analyzed by immunosequencing. On the authors' methods: TCRs in the repertoires were matched against a reference library of SARS-CoV-2-specific TCRs that had been generated with the MIRA antigen-specificity platform. Breadth was defined as the fraction of unique TCRs that were SARS-CoV-2-associated, and depth was defined as the fraction of total T cells that were SARS-CoV-2-associated. Using the MIRA data, each spike-specific TCR was assigned both to the spike region to which the TCR was reactive and to a CD4 or CD8 class. Log10-transformed breadth and depth values were compared by one-way ANOVA with Sidak's multiple comparisons tests. The clones in this table, taken by TCRdb from immuneACCESS, are in-frame only. Not every clone is retained; where verified, under half of the shortfall comes from an unresolved V gene, and the cause of the rest is unknown. The V and J calls and clone size come from that table; D and trimming were worked out from the DNA. Within this sample are some 150,000 clones, with 90% to 95% of them counted one time only. The top ten clonotypes cover 1.5% to 2% of the sample.

The V and J ends are trimmed by 7 bases and 3 bases, leaving 13 bases between them. The CDR3 sequence holds 13 residues, the cysteine and phenylalanine included. The sequence is cut down to CDR3 DNA, 39 bases in frame from base 1. CDR1 and CDR2, looked up from the germline V gene (reference sequence), are LGHDT and YNNKEL. Remarks on this clone: Its antigen is currently not known. No base qualities exist here, and no much larger clone lies one base off it.

This receptor chain uses TRBV3-1 (or the pseudogene TRBV3-2) and TRBJ2-7; no D segment can be confidently identified. Material: peripheral blood, obtained on day 0 of AZD1222 vaccination. The TCR originated in an adult in good health. CDR3 sequence: CASTLRQNYEQYF. DNA sequence: TGTGCCAGCACCCTTCGACAAAACTACGAGCAGTACTTC.